This record concerns one TCR beta chain sequence. The target antigen is unknown. CDR1 is MGHDK, CDR2 SYGVNS, per germline. The CDR3 length is 13 residues. Trimming left V 10 bases short and J 2 bases short, with 11 bases between. Method: immunoSEQ multiplex PCR; TCRdb's copy keeps in-frame clones and lacks some. Altogether about 170,000 clones are present, 85% to 95% being singletons, with the ten largest covering about 4.2%. This entry comes from a study of T cell responses to AZD1222 COVID-19 vaccine. Findings and limits, study-wide: Unmutated variant regions are reportedly targeted by nearly half of spike-specific TCRs. Donors, mostly white British, included more females; clonal diversity was possibly underestimated. Regions 160-218 and 743-854 dominated among vaccine-associated CD4 TCRs spanning spike.

The specimen was peripheral blood, collected on day 0 of AZD1222 vaccination. The chain has TRBV25-1 and TRBJ2-2; D is perhaps TRBD1 (5 bases). This receptor was taken from an adult in good health. CDR3 DNA sequence: TGTGCCACCCCAGGGATAAACACCGGGGAGCTGTTTTTT. This encodes CATPGINTGELFF.